This T cell receptor beta chain stems from a study of blood T cell repertoires in COVID-19. Study at large: Acute and convalescent COVID-19 specimens originated in the United States, Italy and Spain. In each case, the material was cDNA or gDNA derived from T cells, B-cell-depleted T cells, or PBMCs.

The Seattle site enrolled patients during active infection and followed them longitudinally. Germline lookup yields CDR1 SNHLY and CDR2 FYNNEI. The CDR3 has 14 residues. With 8 bases removed from V and 4 bases from J, the gap between germline ends came to 16 bases. In the authors' workflow: By means of reference gene primer amplification, nucleated cell counts were estimated. Sequencing used immunoSEQ multiplex PCR; TCRdb keeps in-frame clones, though not all of them. The V and J calls and clone size come from that table; D and trimming were worked out from the DNA. The sample yields approximately 120,000 clones, 80% to 95% seen once.

The source material was peripheral blood. The J gene is TRBJ2-3, the V gene TRBV2; a possible D gene is TRBD2 (5 bases). The sequence was obtained from a man between 45 and 60 years old with COVID-19, enrolled during active disease. CDR3 nucleotides: TGTGCCAGCCCTCCCGGGGATAGCCCAGATACGCAGTATTTT. Translation gives CASPPGDSPDTQYF.